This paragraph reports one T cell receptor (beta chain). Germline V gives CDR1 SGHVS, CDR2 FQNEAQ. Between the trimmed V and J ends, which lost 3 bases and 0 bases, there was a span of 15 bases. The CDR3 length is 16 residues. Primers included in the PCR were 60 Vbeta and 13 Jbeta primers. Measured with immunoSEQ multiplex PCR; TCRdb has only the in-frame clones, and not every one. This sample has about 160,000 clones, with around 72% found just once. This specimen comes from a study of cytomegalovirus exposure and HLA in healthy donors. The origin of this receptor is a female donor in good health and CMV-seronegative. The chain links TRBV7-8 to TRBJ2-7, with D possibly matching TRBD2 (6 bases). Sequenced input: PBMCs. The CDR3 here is CASSLSAGPVSYEQYF. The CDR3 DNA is TGTGCCAGCAGCTTGTCCGCGGGACCCGTCTCCTACGAGCAGTACTTC.